These T cell receptor beta chains were read from a single sample in a study of post-analysis software for immune sequencing data. TCRdb called the PCR reads again in MiXCR, with one record for every CDR3 protein. The sample lists roughly 400,000 distinct CDR3 sequences, less than 40% occurring once. The sample consisted of blood. The receptors were gathered from a girl aged 2-10 years with multiple sclerosis. The CDR3 runs from the conserved cysteine through the conserved F or W.

CDR3 protein	CDR3 length	J gene	V gene
CASREGRGSGRTNNEQFF	18	TRBJ2-1	TRBV6-2/TRBV6-3
CASSHVDRGFTQETQYF	17	TRBJ2-5	TRBV4-1
CSAQGAGTGDSTEAFF	16	TRBJ1-1	TRBV20-1
CASTSSGANVLTF	13	TRBJ2-6	TRBV27
CASSLDRDADTQYF	14	TRBJ2-3	TRBV5-1
CASSRRKDQPQRF	13	TRBJ1-5	TRBV18
CASSQLRARPDEQYF	15	TRBJ2-7	TRBV4-3
CASSLAGFRGTGADNEQFF	19	TRBJ2-1	TRBV7-6
CASGDLAGGYNEQFF	15	TRBJ2-1	TRBV11-2
CASSQGAGANVLTF	14	TRBJ2-6	TRBV4-1
CASSSAAGDGGYTF	14	TRBJ1-2	TRBV28
CASSLGGQGNEQFF	14	TRBJ2-1	TRBV7-9
CASSVVGGANEQFF	14	TRBJ2-1	TRBV9
CASSSTPYSRGTQYF	15	TRBJ2-3	TRBV6-5
CASSPGQTNTEAFF	14	TRBJ1-1	TRBV28
CASSSQWTGNSYQPQHF	17	TRBJ1-5	TRBV6-5
CASAPPAYEQYF	12	-	TRBV5-1
CSARDMTGYEQYF	13	-	TRBV20-1
CSATSAPYGYTF	12	TRBJ1-2	TRBV20-1
CSARGPSTDTQYF	13	TRBJ2-3	TRBV20-1
CSARGSDYGYTF	12	TRBJ1-2	TRBV20-1
CASSEASGEAEAFF	14	TRBJ1-1	TRBV2
CASSPGTSGRATNEQFF	17	TRBJ2-1	TRBV5-1
CSARVQVANSPLHF	14	TRBJ1-6	TRBV20-1
CSAQDRTTSYEQYF	14	TRBJ2-7	TRBV20-1
CASTQSPLGDEQFF	14	TRBJ2-1	TRBV6-5
CASTELAGPYNEQFF	15	TRBJ2-1	TRBV7-2
CASTHWGNQPQHF	13	TRBJ1-5	TRBV28
CASSLALAGTSSTDTQYF	18	TRBJ2-3	TRBV5-1
CASSPREGWDYTF	13	TRBJ1-2	TRBV7-2
CASSQNLRESAGELFF	16	TRBJ2-2	TRBV4-3
CASRRPGGRSREQYF	15	TRBJ2-4	TRBV2
CASSPGRAPSSYNEQFF	17	TRBJ2-1	TRBV5-1
CASSLPRGAHSGSSYNEQFF	20	TRBJ2-1	TRBV7-6